Each of the 5 T cell receptor beta chains below was sequenced from the same sample in a study of T cell changes during pregnancy in multiple sclerosis. TCRdb's table, derived via immunoSEQ multiplex PCR, lists solely in-frame clones and lacks some. The table lists tens of thousands of clones, around 93% of them singletons. The sequencing here drew on peripheral blood, taken in the third trimester of pregnancy. All receptors derive from a female donor with multiple sclerosis, enrolled in a pregnancy study.

The chain employs TRBV5-1 and TRBJ2-2; D unresolved. Germline values: CDR1 SGHRS, CDR2 YFSETQ. The CDR3 is 15 amino acids. Trimming left V 1 base short and J 5 bases short, with 12 bases between. Here the CDR3 reads CASSLRTFGTGELFF. The CDR3, as DNA: TGCGCCAGCAGCTTGAGAACCTTCGGGACCGGGGAGCTGTTTTTT.

The chain uses TRBV10-3 and TRBJ1-3; maybe TRBD1 (6 bases). Germline V lookup: CDR1 ENHRY, CDR2 SYGVKD. CDR3 length equals 17 residues. V lost 3 bases and J lost 1, with 16 bases in between. CDR3 region: CAISDWTAPNSGNTIYF. CDR3 DNA sequence: TGTGCCATCAGTGACTGGACAGCTCCTAATTCTGGAAACACCATATATTTT.

The chain carries TRBV20-1 and TRBJ2-7, with TRBD2 identical over 7 bases. The CDR3 runs 11 residues. Germline V CDR1 and CDR2: DFQATT, SNEGSKA (reference sequence). The CDR3 sequence: CGGVRGDEQYF. The CDR3 bases are TGCGGGGGGGTTCGAGGGGACGAGCAGTACTTC.

Remarks on this clone: Germline and junction disagree at one end, which may indicate a read error. CDR3 coding DNA: TGCAGTGCTAGTCTGGGGCGGGACAGCCATTTC. It translates to CSASLGRDSHF. The chain is built from TRBV20-1 and TRBJ1-2; 7 positions agree with TRBD1. The CDR3 is made up of 11 amino acids. Germline CDR1 reads DFQATT; CDR2 reads SNEGSKA (reference sequence).

The rearrangement links TRBV18 to TRBJ2-5; TRBD2 agrees at 9 bases. The germline V gene encodes CDR1 KGHSH and CDR2 LQKENI. J gave up 5 bases and V 4 bases, and 8 bases lay outside the gene matches. The CDR3 is 15 residues long. CDR3 in DNA: TGTGCCAGCTCACAGGACCTGGGACTAGCTGAGACCCAGTACTTC. Residues: CASSQDLGLAETQYF.